The 30 T cell receptor beta chains reported below all come from one sample, sequenced in a study of OX40 agonist ivuxolimab in advanced cancers. Measured with immunoSEQ multiplex PCR; TCRdb has only the in-frame clones, and not every one. The repertoire holds approximately 110,000 clones, with about nine tenths as singletons. The sample in question was CD4+ or CD8+ T cells sorted from blood, obtained in a trial of the OX40 agonist ivuxolimab. The source of these receptors is an adult with an advanced solid tumor such as melanoma, head and neck, liver or kidney cancer.

The chain combines TRBV7-8 with TRBJ2-7; D call uncertain. Per germline, CDR1 SGHVS and CDR2 FQNEAQ. The CDR3 covers 15 residues. V was trimmed by 7 bases and J by 1 base, leaving 17 bases between them. CDR3 in DNA: TGTGCCAGCACTACCGCTGACACCAGTTCCTACGAGCAGTACTTC. This translates into CASTTADTSSYEQYF.

This chain uses TRBV29-1 with TRBJ2-1, with D uncertain. The CDR3 has 12 amino acids. In germline, CDR1 is SQVTM, CDR2 ANQGSEA. V was shortened by 3 bases and J by 10 bases, with 13 bases between the two germline ends. CDR3 coding DNA: TGCAGCGTTGATCTCCCCGCCGGGGAGCAGTTCTTC. Encoded protein: CSVDLPAGEQFF.

The gene calls are TRBV9 and TRBJ1-3; TRBD1 agrees at 7 bases. CDR3 length: 16 amino acids. Germline CDR1 and CDR2: SGDLS and YYNGEE. The V gene end was trimmed by 3 bases and the J gene end by 0 bases; junction bases not matched to a gene: 6. CDR3 nucleotides: TGTGCCAGCAGCGACACAGGGGTCTACTCTGGAAACACCATATATTTT. Protein product: CASSDTGVYSGNTIYF.

V is TRBV7-2 and J is TRBJ1-5; TRBD1 matches 11 bases. V shed 3 bases and J 4 bases; nucleotides not matched to a gene: 2. Germline V lookup: CDR1 SGHTA, CDR2 FQGNSA. The CDR3 sequence is 15 residues long. In DNA form, the CDR3 reads TGTGCCAGCAGCTTGGGGACAGGGGGAAATCAGCCCCAGCATTTT. Protein sequence: CASSLGTGGNQPQHF.

This chain joins TRBV28 and TRBJ1-2; TRBD1 matches at 8 bases. The CDR3 length is 15 residues. Germline V gives CDR1 MDHEN, CDR2 SYDVKM. V shed 5 bases, J shed 2 bases, and the junction held 7 bases outside the gene matches. In DNA, the CDR3 is TGTGCCAGCAGTCCTGGGGCAGGGGGCAACTATGGCTACACCTTC. This gives the protein CASSPGAGGNYGYTF.

The J gene is TRBJ1-2, the V gene TRBV7-2; D possibly corresponds to TRBD1 (5 bases). Trimming left V 5 bases short and J 1 base short, with 8 bases between. The CDR3 runs to 13 residues. Looked up from germline, CDR1 is SGHTA and CDR2 is FQGNSA. Written as DNA, the CDR3 is TGTGCCAGCAGCGTAGACAGTAACTATGGCTACACCTTC. Its protein is CASSVDSNYGYTF.

This chain uses TRBV28 with TRBJ2-7; TRBD2 matches at 16 bases. The CDR3 contains 19 residues. J gave up 3 bases and V 10 bases, and 18 bases lay outside the gene matches. CDR1 MDHEN and CDR2 SYDVKM come from the germline V gene. Here the CDR3 reads CAIRSRPGLAGGEGYEQYF. In nucleotides, the CDR3 is TGTGCCATCAGGAGCCGACCGGGACTAGCGGGAGGGGAGGGCTACGAGCAGTACTTC.

V usage is TRBV28 and J usage is TRBJ2-5; D may correspond to TRBD1 or TRBD2 (5 bases each). This CDR3 is 15 amino acids long. Germline V CDR1 and CDR2: MDHEN, SYDVKM. Between the trimmed V and J ends, which lost 1 base and 1 base, there was a span of 10 bases. In DNA form, the CDR3 reads TGTGCCAGCAGTTTATCTTGGGGGTCCCAAGAGACCCAGTACTTC. This sequence encodes CASSLSWGSQETQYF.

This sequence joins TRBV7-9 and TRBJ2-2; 11 nucleotides match TRBD2. CDR3 size: 17 residues. V gave up 2 bases and J gave up 3 bases; unmatched junction bases: 5. Germline CDR1 SEHNR, CDR2 FQNEAQ (reference sequence). The CDR3, as DNA: TGTGCCAGCAGCTTACTGAGACTAGCGGGGTACACCGGGGAGCTGTTTTTT. Protein product: CASSLLRLAGYTGELFF.

The chain carries TRBV6-6 and TRBJ2-2; 11 bases are shared with TRBD2. The CDR3 is 16 amino acids. The V gene's germline CDR1 is MNHNY and CDR2 SVGAGI (reference sequence). V trimming: 5 bases; J trimming: 3 bases; junction bases outside the gene matches: 5. DNA of the CDR3: TGTGCCAGCAGTCAAGGTAGCGGGAGGGACACCGGGGAGCTGTTTTTT. Protein: CASSQGSGRDTGELFF.

The chain uses TRBV11-2 and TRBJ2-2, with 7 bases that match TRBD1. Germline values: CDR1 SGHAT, CDR2 FQNNGV. V was pared by 0 bases and J by 4 bases, with 2 bases of the junction left unmatched. The CDR3 totals 15 residues. The CDR3 DNA follows: TGTGCCAGCAGCTTAGAGGCAGGGGGCACCGGGGAGCTGTTTTTT. This sequence encodes CASSLEAGGTGELFF.

V and J are TRBV6-6 and TRBJ2-7; D gene unclear. From germline, CDR1 is MNHNY and CDR2 SVGAGI (reference sequence). V lost 7 bases to trimming and J lost 2 bases, with 9 bases between them. This CDR3 region has 12 residues. CDR3: CASMAEPYEQYF. CDR3 nucleotide sequence: TGTGCCAGCATGGCGGAACCCTACGAGCAGTACTTC.

A few counts support this clone. The chain has TRBV19 and TRBJ2-3, with 12 nucleotides matching TRBD2. V lost 5 bases and J lost 1; bases outside the gene matches: 4. The CDR3 has 16 residues. Looked up from germline, CDR1 is LNHDA and CDR2 is SQIVND (reference sequence). For the CDR3, the DNA is TGTGCCAGTAGTGCCCGACTAGCGGGAGGCACAGATACGCAGTATTTT. This encodes CASSARLAGGTDTQYF.

The chain joins TRBV5-1 to TRBJ1-2; TRBD1 is a possible D gene (6 bases). CDR1 SGHRS and CDR2 YFSETQ come from the germline V gene. V lost 7 bases to trimming and J lost 4 bases, with 14 bases between them. The CDR3 is 13 amino acids. DNA of the CDR3: TGCGCCAGCCGAATGGACAGCAGCTATGGCTACACCTTC. Translation: CASRMDSSYGYTF.

V is TRBV15 and J is TRBJ1-2; D unclear. This CDR3 has 13 amino acids. The germline V gene has CDR1 LNHNV and CDR2 YYDKDF (reference sequence). The ends were cut back, 5 bases at V and 0 bases at J, with 7 bases in the middle. In DNA, the CDR3 is TGTGCCACCAGCGCGGGAACTAACTATGGCTACACCTTC. It yields the protein CATSAGTNYGYTF. Using reference TRBV15 and TRBJ1-2 for the parts outside the CDR3, the full variable domain is DAMVIQNPRYQVTQFGKPVTLSCSQTLNHNVMYWYQQKSSQAPKLLFHYYDKDFNNEADTPDNFQSRRPNTSFCFLDIRSPGLGDTAMYLCATSAGTNYGYTFGSGTRLTVV.

The rearrangement uses TRBV5-1 and TRBJ1-1; TRBD1 is a possible D gene (5 bases). The V gene lost 0 bases and the J gene lost 1 base, with 13 bases spanning the gap. CDR3 size: 16 residues. Germline V gene lookup returns CDR1 SGHRS and CDR2 YFSETQ. The CDR3 spells CASSLEWVRENTEAFF. The CDR3 DNA reads TGCGCCAGCAGCTTGGAATGGGTCAGGGAGAACACTGAAGCTTTCTTT.

J is TRBJ1-1 and V is TRBV9, with D possibly being TRBD1 (5 bases). V gave up 4 bases and J gave up 6 bases, with 16 bases separating them. Germline V lookup: CDR1 SGDLS, CDR2 YYNGEE. This CDR3 is built from 14 residues. The CDR3 reads CASSLSGFESEAFF. CDR3 bases: TGTGCCAGCAGCCTATCAGGGTTTGAGTCTGAAGCTTTCTTT.

V gene TRBV6-4 combines with J gene TRBJ1-2, with 9 bases lining up with TRBD1. J gave up 8 bases and V 4 bases, and 5 bases lay outside the gene matches. Germline V gene sequence: CDR1 MRHNA, CDR2 SNTAGT. The length of the CDR3 is 13 residues. Here the CDR3 reads CASSVTGGGGYTF. The CDR3 bases are TGTGCCAGCAGTGTCACAGGGGGCGGGGGCTACACCTTC.

CDR3 DNA: TGTGCCAGCAGCTTAGCGATACACGAGCAGTACTTC. Encoded protein: CASSLAIHEQYF. V usage is TRBV7-6 and J usage is TRBJ2-7, with no clear D. Trimming stripped 0 bases from V and 5 bases from J, with 5 bases between. There are 12 residues in the CDR3. Germline CDR1 and CDR2: SGHVS and FNYEAQ.

The rearrangement joins TRBV2 to TRBJ2-7; 14 bases match TRBD2. This CDR3 contains 14 residues. V trimming: 6 bases; J trimming: 3 bases; junction bases outside the gene matches: 1. Per germline, CDR1 SNHLY and CDR2 FYNNEI. The CDR3 DNA reads as TGTGCCAGCAGCGGGACTAGCGGGGGCTACGAGCAGTACTTC. This gives the protein CASSGTSGGYEQYF.

The CDR3 DNA sequence: TGTGCCAGCAGCGTAGTGCCTAGCGGGACCTTGAAGACCCAGTACTTC. Translated: CASSVVPSGTLKTQYF. The V gene is TRBV9, the J gene TRBJ2-5; 9 positions match TRBD2. CDR3 size: 16 residues. Trimming took 0 bases from V and 6 from J; bases not matched to a gene: 9. The V gene's germline CDR1 is SGDLS and CDR2 YYNGEE.

The chain employs TRBV18 and TRBJ2-5; possible D gene TRBD2, 7 bases. Germline values: CDR1 KGHSH, CDR2 LQKENI. Trimming stripped 3 bases from V and 3 bases from J, with 17 bases between. CDR3 length: 16 residues. The CDR3 sequence is CASSPPTGRVEETQYF. The CDR3 bases are TGTGCCAGCTCACCGCCAACAGGGAGGGTTGAAGAGACCCAGTACTTC. Based on the CDR3 plus reference TRBV18 and TRBJ2-5, the full variable domain is NAGVMQNPRHLVRRRGQEARLRCSPMKGHSHVYWYRQLPEEGLKFMVYLQKENIIDESGMPKERFSAEFPKEGPSILRIQQVVRGDSAAYFCASSPPTGRVEETQYFGPGTRLLVL.

V usage is TRBV28 and J usage is TRBJ2-1, with TRBD2 matching over 8 bases. CDR3 length: 16 amino acids. Germline V gene sequence: CDR1 MDHEN, CDR2 SYDVKM. The V and J ends lost 4 bases and 9 bases, in that order; junction bases with no gene match: 14. CDR3 protein: CASSSFDGRAGREQFF. The CDR3 bases are TGTGCCAGCAGTTCCTTCGACGGGAGGGCCGGCCGTGAGCAGTTCTTC.

The chain combines TRBV19 with TRBJ1-1; TRBD1 matches at 9 bases. J was trimmed by 1 base and V by 1 base; bases with no gene match: 4. This CDR3 spans 16 amino acids. In germline, CDR1 is LNHDA, CDR2 SQIVND (reference sequence). In DNA, the CDR3 is TGTGCCAGTAGTATAGTTTCGGGACAGGGGAACACTGAAGCTTTCTTT. It is translated as CASSIVSGQGNTEAFF.

The gene calls are TRBV28 and TRBJ2-1; possibly TRBD1 for D (6 bases). CDR1 and CDR2 from the germline V gene are MDHEN and SYDVKM. The CDR3 is made up of 15 amino acids. Trimming took 1 base from V and 4 from J, leaving 11 bases between them. The CDR3 is CASSLYGQTYNEQFF. CDR3 coding DNA: TGTGCCAGCAGTTTATACGGACAGACGTACAATGAGCAGTTCTTC.

The chain uses TRBV11-3 and TRBJ2-1, with 7 bases fitting TRBD2. Germline-derived CDR1 and CDR2 are SGHNT and YENEEA. The CDR3 extends over 13 amino acids. V was clipped by 6 bases and J by 8 bases; unmatched bases: 7. The CDR3 DNA is TGTGCCAGCAGACGGACTAGTATGGATGAGCAGTTCTTC. It encodes CASRRTSMDEQFF.

This chain uses TRBV10-2 with TRBJ1-1; TRBD1 agrees at 7 bases. The germline V gene encodes CDR1 WSHSY and CDR2 SAAADI. The V and J ends lost 4 bases and 8 bases, in that order; junction bases with no gene match: 4. The CDR3 has 12 amino acids. This CDR3 reads CASSVSDREAFF. For the CDR3, the DNA is TGCGCCAGCAGTGTGTCGGACAGGGAAGCTTTCTTT.

The chain is built from TRBV30 and TRBJ2-1; 7 bases map to TRBD2. The germline V gene encodes CDR1 GTSNPN and CDR2 SVGIG (reference sequence). V shed 2 bases and J 6 bases; nucleotides not matched to a gene: 10. The CDR3 has 15 residues. The CDR3 nucleotides read TGTGCCTGGAGTCGACGGCTAGCGGACTTCAATGAGCAGTTCTTC. It encodes CAWSRRLADFNEQFF.

The V and J genes are TRBV5-8 and TRBJ2-5, with 8 bases lining up with TRBD2. Looked up from germline, CDR1 is SGHTS and CDR2 is YDEGEE. The CDR3 is made up of 15 amino acids. With 0 bases clipped from V and 9 bases from J, the junction kept 10 bases outside the gene matches. The CDR3 DNA is TGTGCCAGCAGCTTGGCGAAGACTAGCGTGGGGTCCCAGTACTTC. It yields the protein CASSLAKTSVGSQYF. Using reference TRBV5-8 and TRBJ2-5 for the parts outside the CDR3, the full variable domain is EAGVTQSPTHLIKTRGQQATLRCSPISGHTSVYWYQQALGLGLQFLLWYDEGEERNRGNFPPRFSGRQFPNYSSELNVNALELEDSALYLCASSLAKTSVGSQYFGPGTRLLVL.

The chain is built from TRBV6-1 and TRBJ2-1; TRBD1 is a possible D gene (5 bases). V shed 0 bases and J shed 10 bases, with 13 bases lying between them. The CDR3 loop spans 14 amino acids. Germline V gene data show CDR1 as MNHNS and CDR2 as SASEGT. In DNA form, the CDR3 reads TGTGCCAGCAGTGAAGCCGACGACAGATTAGAGCAGTTCTTC. It yields the protein CASSEADDRLEQFF.